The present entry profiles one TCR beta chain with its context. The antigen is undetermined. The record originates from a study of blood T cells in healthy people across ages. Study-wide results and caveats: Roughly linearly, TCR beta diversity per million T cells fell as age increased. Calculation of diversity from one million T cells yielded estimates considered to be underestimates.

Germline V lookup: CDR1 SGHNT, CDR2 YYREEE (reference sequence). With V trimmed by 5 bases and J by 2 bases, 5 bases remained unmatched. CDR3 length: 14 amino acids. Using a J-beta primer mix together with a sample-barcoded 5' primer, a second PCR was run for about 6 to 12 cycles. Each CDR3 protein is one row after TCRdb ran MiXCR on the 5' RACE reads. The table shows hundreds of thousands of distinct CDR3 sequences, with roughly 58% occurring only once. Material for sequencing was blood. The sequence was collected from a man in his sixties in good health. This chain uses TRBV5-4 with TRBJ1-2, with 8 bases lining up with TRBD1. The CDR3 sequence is CASRGGDRNYGYTF. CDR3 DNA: TGTGCCAGCAGGGGGGGGGACAGGAACTATGGCTACACCTTC.